This T cell receptor beta chain was retrieved from a study of T-cell memory formation after mild COVID-19. The study's findings and limits: Mostly located in CM and EM were contracting CD4+ clones, with contracting CD8+ clones located in EMRA.

This clonotype was counted a few times. As yet, its antigen is unknown. One entry per CDR3 protein results from TCRdb running MiXCR on the 5' RACE reads. The sample has 350,000 or so distinct CDR3 sequences, roughly 19% seen once. The germline CDR1 and CDR2 sequences are MNHEY and SMNVEV (reference sequence). The trim removed 7 bases at V and 6 bases at J, leaving 5 bases unmatched. The CDR3 has 14 residues. The sequenced sample was PBMCs or a T cell subset sorted from them (not recorded which). This chain connects TRBV27 to TRBJ2-3; TRBD2 agrees at 12 bases. The origin of this receptor is a man in his late teens or twenties who had mild COVID-19 (a few samples of this study predate the infection). Cell type and time point are not known. The CDR3 sequence: CASKTSGGMDTQYF. CDR3 DNA: TGTGCCAGCAAGACTAGCGGGGGTATGGATACGCAGTATTTT.